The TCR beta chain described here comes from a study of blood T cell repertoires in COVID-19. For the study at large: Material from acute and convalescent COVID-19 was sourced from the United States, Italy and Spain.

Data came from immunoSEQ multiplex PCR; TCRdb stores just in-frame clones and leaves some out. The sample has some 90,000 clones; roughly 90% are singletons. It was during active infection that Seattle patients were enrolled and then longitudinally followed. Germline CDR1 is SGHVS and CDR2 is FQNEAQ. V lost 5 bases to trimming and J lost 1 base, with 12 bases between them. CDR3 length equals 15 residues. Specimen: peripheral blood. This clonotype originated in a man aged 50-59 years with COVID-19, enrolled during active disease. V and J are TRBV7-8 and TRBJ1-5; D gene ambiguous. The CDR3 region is CASSAMRGSNQPQHF. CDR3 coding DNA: TGTGCCAGCAGCGCGATGCGCGGCAGCAATCAGCCCCAGCATTTT. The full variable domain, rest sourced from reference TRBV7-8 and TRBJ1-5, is GAGVSQSPRYKVAKRGQDVALRCDPISGHVSLFWYQQALGQGPEFLTYFQNEAQLDKSGLPSDRFFAERPEGSVSTLKIQRTQQEDSAVYLCASSAMRGSNQPQHFGDGTRLSIL.